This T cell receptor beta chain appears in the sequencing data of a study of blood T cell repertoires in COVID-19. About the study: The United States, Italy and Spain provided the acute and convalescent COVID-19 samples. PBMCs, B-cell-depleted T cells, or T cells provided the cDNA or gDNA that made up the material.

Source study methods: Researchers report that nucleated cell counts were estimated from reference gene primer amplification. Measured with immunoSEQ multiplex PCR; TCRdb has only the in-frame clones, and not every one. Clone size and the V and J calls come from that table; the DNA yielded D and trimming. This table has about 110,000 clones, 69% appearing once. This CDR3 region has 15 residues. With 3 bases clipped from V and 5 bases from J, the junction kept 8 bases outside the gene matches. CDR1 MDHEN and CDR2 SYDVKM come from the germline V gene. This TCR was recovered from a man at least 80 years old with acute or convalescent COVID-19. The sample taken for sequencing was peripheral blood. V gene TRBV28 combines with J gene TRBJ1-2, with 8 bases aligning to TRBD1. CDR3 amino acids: CASSFIGTGDYGYTF. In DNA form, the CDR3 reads TGTGCCAGCAGTTTTATCGGGACAGGTGATTATGGCTACACCTTC.